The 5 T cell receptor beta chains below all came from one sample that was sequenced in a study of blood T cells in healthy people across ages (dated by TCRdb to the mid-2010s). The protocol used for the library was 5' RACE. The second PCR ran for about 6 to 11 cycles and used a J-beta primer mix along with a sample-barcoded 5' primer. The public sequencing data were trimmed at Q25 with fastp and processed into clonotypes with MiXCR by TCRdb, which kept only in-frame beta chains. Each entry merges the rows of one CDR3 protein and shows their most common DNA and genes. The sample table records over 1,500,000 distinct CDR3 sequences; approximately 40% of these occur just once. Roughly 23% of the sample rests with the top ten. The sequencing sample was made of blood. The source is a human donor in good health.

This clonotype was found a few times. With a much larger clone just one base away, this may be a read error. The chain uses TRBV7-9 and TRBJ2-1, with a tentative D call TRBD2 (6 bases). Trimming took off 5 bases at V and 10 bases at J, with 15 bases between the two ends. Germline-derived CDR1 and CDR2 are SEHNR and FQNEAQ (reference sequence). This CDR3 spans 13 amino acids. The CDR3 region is CASSARELQEQFF. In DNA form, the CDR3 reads TGTGCCAGCAGCGCCCGGGAGCTCCAAGAGCAGTTCTTC.

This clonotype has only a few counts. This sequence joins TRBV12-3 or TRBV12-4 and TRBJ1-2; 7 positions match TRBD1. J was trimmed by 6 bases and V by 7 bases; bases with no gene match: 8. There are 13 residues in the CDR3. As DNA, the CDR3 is TGTGCCAGCACACGGACAGGCTTCGATGGCTACACCTTC. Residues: CASTRTGFDGYTF.

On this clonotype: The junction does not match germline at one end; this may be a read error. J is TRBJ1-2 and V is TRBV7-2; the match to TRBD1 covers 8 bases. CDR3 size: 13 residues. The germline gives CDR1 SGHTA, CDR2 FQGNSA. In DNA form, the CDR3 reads TGTGCCAGCAGCTTGACAGGGGACTATGGCTGCACCTTC. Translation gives CASSLTGDYGCTF.

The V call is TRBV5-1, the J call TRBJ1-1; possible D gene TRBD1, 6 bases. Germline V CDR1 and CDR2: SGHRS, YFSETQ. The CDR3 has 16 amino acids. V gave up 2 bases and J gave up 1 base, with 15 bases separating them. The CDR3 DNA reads TGCGCCAGCAGCTTCGTTGGGGGGGCCGCGAACACTGAAGCTTTCTTT. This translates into CASSFVGGAANTEAFF.

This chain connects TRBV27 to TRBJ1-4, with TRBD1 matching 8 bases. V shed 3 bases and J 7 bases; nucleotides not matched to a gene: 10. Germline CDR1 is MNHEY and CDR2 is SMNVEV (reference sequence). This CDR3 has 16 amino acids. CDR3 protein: CASSFSQGEFGEKLFF. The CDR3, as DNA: TGTGCCAGCAGTTTCTCACAGGGGGAATTTGGTGAAAAACTGTTTTTT.